Listed below are T cell receptor beta chains from one sample, sequenced in a study of Graves' ophthalmopathy and Graves' hyperthyroidism. TCRdb called the multiplex PCR reads again in MiXCR, with one record for every CDR3 protein. In the table there are tens of thousands of distinct CDR3 sequences, approximately 52% of which are singletons. The sample consisted of peripheral blood. Receptor source: an adult man with Graves' ophthalmopathy. The CDR3 runs from the conserved cysteine through the conserved F or W. Fields, in order: D gene, J gene, clone size, V gene, CDR3 DNA, CDR3 protein. D genes are given only for firm matches. A row's size may be missing; if present it is once, few, many or a size class.

d_call: .
j_call: TRBJ1-2
clone_size: .
v_call: TRBV5-4
cdr3_nt: TGTGCCAGCAGTCGACCAGGGAACTATGGCTACACCTTC
cdr3_aa: CASSRPGNYGYTF

d_call: .
j_call: TRBJ1-1
clone_size: many
v_call: TRBV7-2
cdr3_nt: TGTGCCAGCAGCTCAAAGGCGGGGCGGGTCACTGAAGCTTTCTTT
cdr3_aa: CASSSKAGRVTEAFF

d_call: .
j_call: TRBJ1-1
clone_size: .
v_call: TRBV19
cdr3_nt: TGTGCCAGCCTGCGGGGTTTGAGGAACACTGAAGCTTTCTTT
cdr3_aa: CASLRGLRNTEAFF

d_call: TRBD1
j_call: TRBJ2-6
clone_size: .
v_call: TRBV28
cdr3_nt: TGTGCCAGCAGTCAACGAGGACAGGGGGAGAGCTCTGGGGCCAACGTCCTGACTTTC
cdr3_aa: CASSQRGQGESSGANVLTF

d_call: TRBD2
j_call: TRBJ2-3
clone_size: .
v_call: TRBV7-3
cdr3_nt: TGTGCCAGCAGCCTAGCGGGGGAAAGGACAGATACGCAGTATTTT
cdr3_aa: CASSLAGERTDTQYF

d_call: .
j_call: TRBJ1-2
clone_size: .
v_call: TRBV12-3/TRBV12-4
cdr3_nt: TGTGCCAGCAGTTTAACGGGGGCGCGTGGCTACACCTTC
cdr3_aa: CASSLTGARGYTF

d_call: .
j_call: TRBJ2-7
clone_size: .
v_call: TRBV3-1
cdr3_nt: TGTGCCAGCAGCCAAGATTGGGGTAGTTCGCGGGACTACGAGCAGTACTTC
cdr3_aa: CASSQDWGSSRDYEQYF

d_call: .
j_call: TRBJ1-1
clone_size: .
v_call: TRBV10-2
cdr3_nt: TGCGCCAGCAGTGAGGTCAAATACAACACTGAAGCTTTCTTT
cdr3_aa: CASSEVKYNTEAFF

d_call: .
j_call: TRBJ1-2
clone_size: many
v_call: TRBV6-5
cdr3_nt: TGTGCCACCACTTCAGGTGGAAGGGAATATGGCTACACCTTC
cdr3_aa: CATTSGGREYGYTF

d_call: .
j_call: TRBJ1-5
clone_size: many
v_call: TRBV6-4
cdr3_nt: TGTGCCAGCAGTGAGGGGGCCAATCAGCCCCAGCATTTT
cdr3_aa: CASSEGANQPQHF

d_call: .
j_call: TRBJ1-1
clone_size: .
v_call: TRBV7-2
cdr3_nt: TGTGCCAGCAGCTTAGAAGCGGGTGCGAACACTGAAGCTTTCTTT
cdr3_aa: CASSLEAGANTEAFF

d_call: TRBD2
j_call: TRBJ2-5
clone_size: .
v_call: TRBV2
cdr3_nt: TGTGCCAGCAGCGATCCCCCCGGGACTAGCGGGGGGGCAGAGACCCAGTACTTC
cdr3_aa: CASSDPPGTSGGAETQYF

d_call: .
j_call: TRBJ2-3
clone_size: .
v_call: TRBV25-1
cdr3_nt: TGTGCCAGCAGTGAACCTGGCAGGGTTGGGACAGATACGCAGTATTTT
cdr3_aa: CASSEPGRVGTDTQYF

d_call: .
j_call: TRBJ2-7
clone_size: .
v_call: TRBV7-9
cdr3_nt: TGTGCCAGCAGCTCAGACTACTACGAGCAGTACTTC
cdr3_aa: CASSSDYYEQYF

d_call: .
j_call: TRBJ1-4
clone_size: .
v_call: TRBV25-1
cdr3_nt: TGTGCCAGCAGTGCCGGGGCCAAGAGTAATGAAAAACTGTTTTTT
cdr3_aa: CASSAGAKSNEKLFF

d_call: .
j_call: TRBJ2-7
clone_size: .
v_call: TRBV20-1
cdr3_nt: TGCAGTGCTCCGGGACTCGATTTACTCGAGCAGTACTTC
cdr3_aa: CSAPGLDLLEQYF

d_call: TRBD1
j_call: TRBJ2-7
clone_size: .
v_call: TRBV19
cdr3_nt: TGTGCCAGTAGTATAGATTGGGCAGGGGGCGAGCAGTACTTC
cdr3_aa: CASSIDWAGGEQYF

d_call: .
j_call: TRBJ2-3
clone_size: .
v_call: TRBV5-4
cdr3_nt: TGTGCCAGCGTCGAGACCCTGGGTGTGACAGATACGCAGTATTTT
cdr3_aa: CASVETLGVTDTQYF

d_call: .
j_call: TRBJ1-5
clone_size: .
v_call: TRBV20-1
cdr3_nt: TGCAGTGCAGGGACTCAGCCCCAGCATTTT
cdr3_aa: CSAGTQPQHF

d_call: TRBD2
j_call: TRBJ2-1
clone_size: .
v_call: TRBV7-2
cdr3_nt: TGTGCCAGCAGCTTCGCACCTAGCGGGCCTTACAATGAGCAGTTCTTC
cdr3_aa: CASSFAPSGPYNEQFF

d_call: .
j_call: TRBJ2-5
clone_size: many
v_call: TRBV3-1
cdr3_nt: TGTGCCAGCAGCGCGGGACCCAAAGGGGAGACCCAGTACTTC
cdr3_aa: CASSAGPKGETQYF

d_call: .
j_call: TRBJ2-1
clone_size: .
v_call: TRBV24-1
cdr3_nt: TGTGCCACCAGTGCTACCGGGAACGGGGTAAATGAGCAGTTCTTC
cdr3_aa: CATSATGNGVNEQFF

d_call: TRBD1
j_call: TRBJ2-3
clone_size: many
v_call: TRBV6-6
cdr3_nt: TGTGCCAGCAGTTACGGAACCGGGACAGGGGTTCCAGATACGCAGTATTTT
cdr3_aa: CASSYGTGTGVPDTQYF

d_call: .
j_call: TRBJ1-2
clone_size: .
v_call: TRBV5-1
cdr3_nt: TGCGCCAGCAACCCAGGACGGGGGATTTACTATGGCTACACCTTC
cdr3_aa: CASNPGRGIYYGYTF

d_call: .
j_call: TRBJ2-5
clone_size: .
v_call: TRBV12-3/TRBV12-4
cdr3_nt: TGTGCCAGCAGTTTTTGGGACCAGGAGACCCAGTACTTC
cdr3_aa: CASSFWDQETQYF

d_call: .
j_call: TRBJ2-7
clone_size: .
v_call: TRBV7-2
cdr3_nt: TGTGCCAGCACCCTTCGGGGGACGGACGAGCAGTACTTC
cdr3_aa: CASTLRGTDEQYF

d_call: .
j_call: TRBJ1-2
clone_size: medium-sized
v_call: TRBV7-9
cdr3_nt: TGTGCCAGCAGCTTAGGGACAGTGTTCTATGGCTACACCTTC
cdr3_aa: CASSLGTVFYGYTF

d_call: .
j_call: TRBJ1-1
clone_size: .
v_call: TRBV2
cdr3_nt: TGTGCCAGCGGGGGCAGCGGAGTGAACACTGAAGCTTTCTTT
cdr3_aa: CASGGSGVNTEAFF

d_call: TRBD2
j_call: TRBJ2-1
clone_size: .
v_call: TRBV20-1
cdr3_nt: TGCAGTGCTAAGAGTCTAGCGGGATTATCCTGCAATGAGCAGTTCTTC
cdr3_aa: CSAKSLAGLSCNEQFF

d_call: .
j_call: TRBJ2-5
clone_size: many
v_call: TRBV18
cdr3_nt: TGTGCCAGCTCACCCGATCAAGAGACCCAGTACTTC
cdr3_aa: CASSPDQETQYF

d_call: .
j_call: TRBJ1-2
clone_size: many
v_call: TRBV11-2
cdr3_nt: TGTGCCAGCAGCTCGGCCAGGGCTCTCTATGGCTACACCTTC
cdr3_aa: CASSSARALYGYTF

d_call: .
j_call: TRBJ2-1
clone_size: .
v_call: TRBV25-1
cdr3_nt: TGTGCCAGCAGTGAAATTTACAATGAGCAGTTCTTC
cdr3_aa: CASSEIYNEQFF